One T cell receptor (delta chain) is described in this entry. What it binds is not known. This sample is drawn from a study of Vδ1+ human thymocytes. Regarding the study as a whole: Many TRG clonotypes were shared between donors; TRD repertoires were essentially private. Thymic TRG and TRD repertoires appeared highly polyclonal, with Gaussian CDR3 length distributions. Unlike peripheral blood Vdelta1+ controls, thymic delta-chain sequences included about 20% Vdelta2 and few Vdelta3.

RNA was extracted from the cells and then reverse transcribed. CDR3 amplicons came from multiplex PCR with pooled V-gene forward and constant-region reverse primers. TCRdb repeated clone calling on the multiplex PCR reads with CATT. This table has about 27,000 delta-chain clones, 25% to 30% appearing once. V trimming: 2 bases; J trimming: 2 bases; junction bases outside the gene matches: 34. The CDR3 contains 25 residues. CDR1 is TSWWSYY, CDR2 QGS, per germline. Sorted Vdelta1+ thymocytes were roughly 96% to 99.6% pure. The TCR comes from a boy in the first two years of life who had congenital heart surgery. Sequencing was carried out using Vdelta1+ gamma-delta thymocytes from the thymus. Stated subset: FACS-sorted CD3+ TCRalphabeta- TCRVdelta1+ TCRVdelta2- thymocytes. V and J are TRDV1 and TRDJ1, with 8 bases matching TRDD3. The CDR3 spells CALGEEGLRGGFGAWRGGKTDKLIF. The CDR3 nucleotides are TGTGCTCTTGGGGAAGAGGGACTACGTGGGGGATTTGGAGCATGGAGAGGCGGTAAGACCGATAAACTCATCTTT.